These T cell receptor beta chains were read from a single sample in a study of T cells after yellow fever vaccination. TCRdb reprocessed the 5' RACE reads with MiXCR, giving one entry per CDR3 protein. The sample carries hundreds of thousands of distinct CDR3 sequences, about 14% recorded once. The specimen was PBMCs, collected on the day of the yellow fever booster vaccination. These receptors came from a man younger than 40 who received the YFV17D yellow fever vaccine. Each CDR3 is given with its conserved first and last residue. Each record gives: D gene, clone size, J gene, V gene, CDR3 length, CDR3 protein, CDR3 DNA. A D gene is named only where the DNA matches it firmly. Rows give clone size only sometimes, using once, few, many, or a class for an expanded clone.

- | - | TRBJ2-7 | TRBV10-3 | 14 | CAIKGAGFLYEQYF | TGTGCCATCAAGGGGGCGGGATTTTTGTACGAGCAGTACTTC
- | - | TRBJ1-3 | TRBV14 | 14 | CASSQGVDGNTIYF | TGTGCCAGCAGCCAAGGCGTAGACGGAAACACCATATATTTT
- | few | TRBJ2-5 | TRBV11-2 | 14 | CASSYERSLGTQYF | TGTGCCAGCAGCTACGAGAGGAGTTTAGGGACCCAGTACTTC
- | - | TRBJ1-1 | TRBV12-3/TRBV12-4 | 14 | CASRNTDMNTEAFF | TGTGCCAGCAGAAACACGGACATGAACACTGAAGCTTTCTTT
TRBD1 | few | TRBJ1-1 | TRBV5-1 | 16 | CASSFDRQGLGTEAFF | TGCGCCAGCAGCTTCGATCGACAGGGATTGGGCACTGAAGCTTTCTTT
TRBD2 | - | TRBJ2-1 | TRBV18 | 13 | CASSRGLAEEQFF | TGTGCCAGCTCACGTGGACTAGCGGAGGAGCAGTTCTTC
- | - | TRBJ1-5 | TRBV12-3/TRBV12-4 | 13 | CASSFSFGQPQHF | TGTGCCAGCAGTTTCTCCTTCGGTCAGCCCCAGCATTTT
- | few | TRBJ2-1 | TRBV6-2/TRBV6-3 | 13 | CASREGAGGEQFF | TGTGCCAGCAGGGAGGGGGCGGGCGGGGAGCAGTTCTTC
- | - | TRBJ1-6 | TRBV7-8 | 16 | CASTPGQGEGNSPLHF | TGTGCCAGCACCCCAGGCCAGGGAGAGGGTAATTCACCCCTCCACTTT
- | - | TRBJ2-2 | TRBV10-3 | 14 | CAISETTGPGELFF | TGTGCCATCAGTGAGACGACAGGCCCCGGGGAGCTGTTTTTT
- | - | TRBJ2-1 | TRBV2 | 11 | CASLLVDEQFF | TGTGCCAGCCTTCTTGTGGATGAGCAGTTCTTC
TRBD2 | - | TRBJ2-7 | TRBV7-2 | 15 | CASSLERLAGGEQYF | TGTGCCAGCAGCTTAGAACGACTAGCGGGAGGCGAGCAGTACTTC
- | few | TRBJ1-1 | TRBV7-3 | 13 | CASSPGRGGEAFF | TGTGCCAGCAGCCCGGGACGTGGTGGTGAAGCTTTCTTT
TRBD2 | few | TRBJ2-1 | TRBV18 | 14 | CASSPVGTSGEQFF | TGTGCCAGCTCACCCGTAGGGACTAGCGGGGAGCAGTTCTTC
- | few | TRBJ2-7 | TRBV20-1 | 14 | CSARFRDHGYEQYF | TGCAGTGCTAGATTCCGGGACCACGGGTACGAGCAGTACTTC